Below, one T cell receptor beta chain is given with its context. TCRdb keeps only in-frame clones here, not all; method: immunoSEQ multiplex PCR. The sample lists around 170,000 clones, approximately 94% occurring once. The sample is drawn from a study of control samples from healthy donors and cancer patients. In germline, CDR1 is SGHKS, CDR2 YYEKEE (reference sequence). The CDR3 loop spans 16 amino acids. The ends lost 3 bases at V and 9 bases at J; junction bases unmatched: 10. The sequenced sample was blood. The rearrangement joins TRBV5-5 to TRBJ2-1, with 12 positions matching TRBD2. The receptor's source is a man younger than 45 in good health. CDR3 sequence: CASSWGLAGEVGEQFF. In DNA, the CDR3 is TGTGCCAGCAGCTGGGGACTAGCGGGCGAAGTGGGTGAGCAGTTCTTC.